This T cell receptor beta chain was obtained from a study of T cells in localized non-small cell lung cancer. Overall study findings and caveats: Among the tissues sampled, uninvolved adjacent lung had the highest T cell clonality, above tumor. Higher blood T cell density went with longer overall survival. Sequencing involved a lone tumor region, leaving heterogeneity possible.

Note on this clone: The antigen remains undetermined.

This CDR3 is 13 amino acids long. The V gene lost 3 bases and the J gene lost 3 bases, with 7 bases spanning the gap. Per the germline V gene, CDR1 is SEHNR and CDR2 is FQNEAQ (reference sequence). Sequencing was performed with immunoSEQ multiplex PCR; in TCRdb, only in-frame clones are kept and a portion is missing. The data show 30,000 or so clones, approximately 88% seen once. The receptor was derived from a male donor aged 60 or over with stage I lung adenocarcinoma. The input for sequencing was peripheral blood, taken before any cancer treatment. The chain uses TRBV7-9 and TRBJ2-3; perhaps TRBD1 as D (6 bases). The CDR3 loop is CASSFQGTDTQYF. In DNA, the CDR3 is TGTGCCAGCAGCTTCCAGGGGACAGATACGCAGTATTTT.